This TCR beta chain was captured by sequencing in a study of T cells expressing NK-cell markers. About the study: HCMV serostatus: seven of eight sequenced donors positive, one negative. The study's findings and limits: Expanded NKG2C+ T cell clones had unclear HCMV specificity. Six of the donors carried dominant NKG2C+ clonotypes that took up about 1.0-7.0% of their CD8+ T cells.

It was by 5'RACE template switching with UMIs that TCR beta cDNA was made. TCRdb reprocessed the 5' RACE reads and stores each CDR3 protein as one record, lacking DNA. The sample table includes 300,000 to 500,000 distinct CDR3 sequences. Worth noting for this clonotype: Its antigen remains unknown.

The specimen was blood T cells: a sorted CD56 or NKG2C T cell subset, CD4+ or CD8+ T cells, or bulk PBMC T cells (not recorded which). This clonotype originated in a woman aged 45-59 years in good health.

This CDR3 is CASSFRPSDTQYF. The chain joins TRBV28 to TRBJ2-3; TCRdb reports TRBD2, a call that lacks DNA to check it against. The CDR3 length is 13 residues. From germline, CDR1 is MDHEN and CDR2 SYDVKM.